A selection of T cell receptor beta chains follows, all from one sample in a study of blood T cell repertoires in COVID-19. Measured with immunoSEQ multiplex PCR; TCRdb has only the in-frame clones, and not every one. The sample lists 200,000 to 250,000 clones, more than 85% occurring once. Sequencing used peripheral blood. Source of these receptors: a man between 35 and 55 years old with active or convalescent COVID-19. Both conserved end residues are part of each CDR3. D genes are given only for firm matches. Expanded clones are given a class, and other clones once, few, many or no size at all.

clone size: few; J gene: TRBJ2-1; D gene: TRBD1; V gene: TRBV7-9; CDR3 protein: CASSLVLQGEAVFF; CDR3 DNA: TGTGCCAGCAGCTTAGTTTTACAGGGGGAAGCAGTGTTCTTC
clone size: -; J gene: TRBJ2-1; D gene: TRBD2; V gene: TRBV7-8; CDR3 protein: CASSLAQRLAGFQLYNEQFF; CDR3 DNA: TGTGCCAGCAGCTTAGCGCAAAGACTAGCGGGCTTCCAACTATACAATGAGCAGTTCTTC
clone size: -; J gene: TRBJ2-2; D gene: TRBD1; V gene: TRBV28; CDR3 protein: CASDYRGAGELFF; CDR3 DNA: TGTGCCAGCGACTACAGGGGAGCCGGGGAGCTGTTTTTT
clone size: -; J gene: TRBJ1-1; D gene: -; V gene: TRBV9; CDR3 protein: CASSRRAFIENTEAFF; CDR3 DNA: TGTGCCAGCAGCCGTAGAGCGTTCATCGAGAACACTGAAGCTTTCTTT
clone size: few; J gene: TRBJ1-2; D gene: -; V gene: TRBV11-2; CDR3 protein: CASSSLRNAGTF; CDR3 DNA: TGTGCCAGCAGCTCCCTCAGGAACGCGGGCACCTTC
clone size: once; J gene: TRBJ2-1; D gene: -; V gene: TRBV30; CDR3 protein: CAWSVRAPPNEQFF; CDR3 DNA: TGTGCCTGGAGTGTGCGGGCCCCCCCCAATGAGCAGTTCTTC
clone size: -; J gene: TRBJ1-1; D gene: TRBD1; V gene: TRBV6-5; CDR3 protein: CASSYFYYGQGTEAFF; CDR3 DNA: TGTGCCAGCAGTTACTTTTACTATGGACAGGGAACTGAAGCTTTCTTT
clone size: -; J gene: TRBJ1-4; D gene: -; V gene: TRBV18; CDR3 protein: CASSPRKGHNEKLFF; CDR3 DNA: TGTGCCAGCTCACCAAGGAAGGGGCATAATGAAAAACTGTTTTTT
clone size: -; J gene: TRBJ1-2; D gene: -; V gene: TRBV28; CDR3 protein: CASSTNRADYTF; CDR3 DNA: TGTGCCAGCAGTACTAACAGGGCTGACTACACCTTC
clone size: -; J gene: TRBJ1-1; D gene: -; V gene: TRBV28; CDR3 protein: CASSLRHGEAFF; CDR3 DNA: TGTGCCAGCAGTTTAAGACACGGAGAAGCTTTCTTT
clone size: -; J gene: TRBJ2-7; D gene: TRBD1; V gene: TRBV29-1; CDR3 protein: CSVAGQGLSYEQYF; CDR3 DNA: TGCAGCGTTGCAGGACAGGGGCTCTCCTACGAGCAGTACTTC
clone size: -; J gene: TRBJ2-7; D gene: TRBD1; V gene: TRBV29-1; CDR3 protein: CSVEGQGGYEQYF; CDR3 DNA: TGCAGCGTTGAGGGACAGGGAGGCTACGAGCAGTACTTC
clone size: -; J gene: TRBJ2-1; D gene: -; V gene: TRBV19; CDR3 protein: CASSSGGYNEQFF; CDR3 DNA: TGTGCCAGTAGTTCCGGCGGGTACAATGAGCAGTTCTTC
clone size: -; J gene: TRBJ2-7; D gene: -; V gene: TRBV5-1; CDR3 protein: CASSLAAGEQYF; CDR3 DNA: TGCGCCAGCAGCTTGGCGGCAGGCGAGCAGTACTTC
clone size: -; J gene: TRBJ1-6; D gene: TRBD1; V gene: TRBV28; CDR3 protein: CASTSPGQGVSPLHF; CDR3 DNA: TGTGCCAGCACCTCCCCGGGACAGGGGGTTTCACCCCTCCACTTT
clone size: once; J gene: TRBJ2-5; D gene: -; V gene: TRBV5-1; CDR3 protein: CASSWETSGETQYF; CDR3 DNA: TGCGCCAGCAGCTGGGAGACTAGTGGAGAGACCCAGTACTTC
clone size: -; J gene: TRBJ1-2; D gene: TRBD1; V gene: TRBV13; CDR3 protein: CASSSPADRGTNGYTF; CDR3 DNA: TGTGCCAGCAGCTCCCCGGCGGACAGGGGGACCAACGGCTACACCTTC
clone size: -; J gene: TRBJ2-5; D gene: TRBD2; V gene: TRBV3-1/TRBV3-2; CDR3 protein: CASSPGTRGETQYF; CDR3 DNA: TGTGCCAGCAGTCCCGGGACTAGAGGGGAGACCCAGTACTTC
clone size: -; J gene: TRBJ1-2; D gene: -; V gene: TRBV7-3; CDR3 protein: CASSLQQQVRLALTYGYTF; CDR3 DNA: TGTGCCAGCAGCTTACAACAACAGGTACGACTAGCATTAACCTATGGCTACACCTTC
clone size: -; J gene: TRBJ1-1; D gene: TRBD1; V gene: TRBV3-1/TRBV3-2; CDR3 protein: CASSHRTDRTGGTEAFF; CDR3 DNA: TGTGCCAGCAGCCACCGCACCGACCGAACAGGGGGCACTGAAGCTTTCTTT
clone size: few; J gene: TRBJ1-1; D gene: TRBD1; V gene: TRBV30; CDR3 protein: CACAAGGAFF; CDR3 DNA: TGTGCCTGCGCGGCAGGGGGAGCTTTCTTT
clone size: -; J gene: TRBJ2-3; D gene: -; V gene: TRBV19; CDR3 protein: CASSIPDGGLKYF; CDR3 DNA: TGTGCCAGTAGTATCCCGGACGGGGGACTCAAGTATTTT
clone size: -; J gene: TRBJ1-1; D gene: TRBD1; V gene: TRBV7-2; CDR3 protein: CASSQQTGGLTEAFF; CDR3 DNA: TGTGCCAGCAGCCAACAGACAGGGGGTCTGACTGAAGCTTTCTTT
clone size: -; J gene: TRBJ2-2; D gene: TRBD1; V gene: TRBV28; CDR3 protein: CASSPGQRTGELFF; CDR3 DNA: TGTGCCAGCAGCCCGGGACAGAGAACCGGGGAGCTGTTTTTT
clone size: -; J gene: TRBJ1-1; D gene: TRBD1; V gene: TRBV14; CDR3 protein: CASSKGWTGAFF; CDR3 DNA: TGTGCCAGCAGCAAGGGATGGACAGGAGCTTTCTTT